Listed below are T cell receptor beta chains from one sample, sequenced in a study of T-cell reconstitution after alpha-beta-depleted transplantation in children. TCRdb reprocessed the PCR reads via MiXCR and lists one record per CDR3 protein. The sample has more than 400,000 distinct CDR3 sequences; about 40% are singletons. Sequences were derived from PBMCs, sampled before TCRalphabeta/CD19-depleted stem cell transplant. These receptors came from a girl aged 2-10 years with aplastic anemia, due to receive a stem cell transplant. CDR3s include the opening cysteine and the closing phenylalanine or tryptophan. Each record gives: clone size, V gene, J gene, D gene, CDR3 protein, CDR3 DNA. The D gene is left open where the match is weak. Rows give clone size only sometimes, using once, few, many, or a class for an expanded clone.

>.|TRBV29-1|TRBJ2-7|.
CSVQRNSYEQYF
TGCAGCGTCCAACGGAACTCCTACGAGCAGTACTTC
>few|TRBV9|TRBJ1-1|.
CASSAGTNTEAFF
TGTGCCAGCAGCGCCGGTACAAACACTGAAGCTTTCTTT
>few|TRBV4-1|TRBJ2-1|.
CASSPNVRSSYNEQFF
TGCGCCAGCAGCCCGAATGTGAGGAGCTCCTACAATGAGCAGTTCTTC
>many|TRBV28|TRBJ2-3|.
CASSLGDSKFTDTQYF
TGTGCCAGCAGTTTGGGTGACTCAAAGTTCACAGATACGCAGTATTTT
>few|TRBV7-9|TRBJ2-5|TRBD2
CASSLGTSGGQETQYF
TGTGCCAGCAGCTTAGGAACTAGCGGGGGACAAGAGACCCAGTACTTC
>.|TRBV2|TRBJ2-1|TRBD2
CASSAPSSGGDSSYNEQFF
TGTGCCAGCAGTGCCCCCAGTAGCGGGGGGGACAGCTCCTACAATGAGCAGTTCTTC
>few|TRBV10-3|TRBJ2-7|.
CAISESEVQPGEQYF
TGTGCCATCAGTGAGTCCGAAGTCCAGCCGGGTGAGCAGTACTTC
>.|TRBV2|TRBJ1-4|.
CASSWRGRTNEKLFF
TGTGCCAGCAGCTGGAGGGGAAGAACTAATGAAAAACTGTTTTTT
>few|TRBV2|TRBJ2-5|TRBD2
CATPTSGSIGGEETQYF
TGTGCCACCCCTACTAGCGGGAGTATAGGAGGTGAAGAGACCCAGTACTTC
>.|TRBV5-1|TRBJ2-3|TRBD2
CASSQGLAGGTSTDTQYF
TGCGCCAGCAGCCAAGGACTAGCGGGGGGAACTAGCACAGATACGCAGTATTTT
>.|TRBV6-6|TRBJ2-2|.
CASSPIFTGELFF
TGTGCCAGCAGCCCCATTTTCACCGGGGAGCTGTTTTTT
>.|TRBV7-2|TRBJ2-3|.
CASSSGPHTDTQYF
TGTGCCAGCAGCTCGGGACCACACACAGATACGCAGTATTTT
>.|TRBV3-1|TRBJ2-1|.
CASSPIFAKEQFF
TGTGCCAGCAGCCCAATTTTCGCGAAAGAGCAGTTCTTC
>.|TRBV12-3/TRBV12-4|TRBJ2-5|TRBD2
CASSPTRGKETQYF
TGTGCCAGCAGCCCTACGCGGGGGAAGGAGACCCAGTACTTC
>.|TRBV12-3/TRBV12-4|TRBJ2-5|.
CASGDSVGETQYF
TGTGCCAGCGGGGACTCGGTTGGAGAGACCCAGTACTTC
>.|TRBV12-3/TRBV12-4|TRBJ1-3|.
CASSKLPGSGNTIYF
TGTGCCAGCAGTAAATTGCCAGGCTCTGGAAACACCATATATTTT
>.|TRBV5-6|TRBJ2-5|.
CASSLASKTQYF
TGTGCCAGCAGCTTGGCCTCAAAGACCCAGTACTTC
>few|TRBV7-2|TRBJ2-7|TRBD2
CASSLEPGGYEQYF
TGTGCCAGCAGCTTAGAGCCGGGGGGCTACGAGCAGTACTTC
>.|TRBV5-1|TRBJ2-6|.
CASSLAFRDSGANVLTF
TGCGCCAGCAGCTTGGCGTTTAGGGACTCTGGGGCCAACGTCCTGACTTTC
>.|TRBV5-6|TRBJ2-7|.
CASRMPGSYEQYF
TGTGCCAGCAGGATGCCCGGCTCCTACGAGCAGTACTTC
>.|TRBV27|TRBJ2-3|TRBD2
CASSLTSAYTQYF
TGTGCCAGCAGTCTGACTAGCGCCTATACGCAGTATTTT
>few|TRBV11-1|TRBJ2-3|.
CASSPRGKGEPPSTDTQYF
TGTGCCAGCAGCCCCCGCGGTAAGGGGGAGCCTCCTAGCACAGATACGCAGTATTTT
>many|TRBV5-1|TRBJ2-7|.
CASSLAIAQEFYEQYF
TGCGCCAGCAGCTTGGCGATCGCTCAGGAGTTCTACGAGCAGTACTTC
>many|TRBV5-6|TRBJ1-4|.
CASSLGTPYWGEKLFF
TGTGCCAGCAGCTTGGGGACCCCTTACTGGGGCGAAAAACTGTTTTTT
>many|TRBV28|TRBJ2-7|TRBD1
CASSPFGQGTYEQYF
TGTGCCAGCAGCCCGTTTGGACAGGGAACCTACGAGCAGTACTTC
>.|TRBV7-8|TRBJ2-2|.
CASSRTANTGELFF
TGTGCCAGCAGCCGGACTGCGAACACCGGGGAGCTGTTTTTT
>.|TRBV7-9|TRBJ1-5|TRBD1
CAREDRGRMGNQPQHF
TGTGCCAGAGAAGACAGGGGGCGAATGGGCAATCAGCCCCAGCATTTT
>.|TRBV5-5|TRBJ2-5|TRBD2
CASSRGTSGGETQYF
TGTGCCAGCAGCCGCGGGACTAGCGGGGGAGAGACCCAGTACTTC
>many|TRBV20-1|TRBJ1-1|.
CSARGRALGAAFF
TGCAGTGCTAGAGGGAGGGCCCTGGGAGCAGCTTTCTTT
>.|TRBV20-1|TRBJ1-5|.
CSSRAAKSSNQPQHF
TGCAGCTCCCGGGCAGCCAAAAGTAGCAATCAGCCCCAGCATTTT
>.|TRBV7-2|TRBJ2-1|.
CASSPYLVGDNEQFF
TGTGCCAGCAGCCCCTACCTGGTAGGGGACAATGAGCAGTTCTTC
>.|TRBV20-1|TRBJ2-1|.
CSADTQGNEQFF
TGCAGTGCGGACACTCAGGGCAATGAGCAGTTCTTC
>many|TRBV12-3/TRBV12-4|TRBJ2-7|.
CASSFNLYEQYF
TGTGCCAGCAGTTTTAACCTCTACGAGCAGTACTTC
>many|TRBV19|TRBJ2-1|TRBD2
CASSIVGGGLYNEQFF
TGTGCCAGTAGTATAGTTGGGGGAGGGTTATACAATGAGCAGTTCTTC
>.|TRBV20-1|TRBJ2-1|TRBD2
CSARDLTSDEQFF
TGCAGTGCTAGAGATTTGACTAGCGATGAGCAGTTCTTC
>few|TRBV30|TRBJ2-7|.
CAWNRLSSYEQYF
TGTGCCTGGAATCGGCTCTCCTCCTACGAGCAGTACTTC
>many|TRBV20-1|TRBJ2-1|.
CSARDPGNSYNEQFF
TGCAGTGCTAGAGATCCGGGGAACTCCTACAATGAGCAGTTCTTC
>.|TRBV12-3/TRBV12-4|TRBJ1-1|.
CASIRALNTEAFF
TGTGCCAGCATCCGGGCTTTGAACACTGAAGCTTTCTTT
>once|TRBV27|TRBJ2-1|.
CASSLLGKSHNEQFF
TGTGCCAGCAGTTTACTAGGGAAATCCCACAATGAGCAGTTCTTC
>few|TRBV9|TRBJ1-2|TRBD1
CASSAGQGLPYGYTF
TGTGCCAGCAGCGCCGGACAGGGTCTGCCTTATGGCTACACCTTC
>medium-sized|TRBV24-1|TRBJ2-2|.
CATSEGTGELFF
TGTGCCACCAGTGAGGGCACCGGGGAGCTGTTTTTT
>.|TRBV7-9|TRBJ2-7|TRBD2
CASSPGTIYEQYF
TGTGCCAGCAGCCCAGGGACTATCTACGAGCAGTACTTC
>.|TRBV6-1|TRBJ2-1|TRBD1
CASSQPGQGTEQFF
TGTGCCAGCAGTCAACCGGGACAGGGGACTGAGCAGTTCTTC
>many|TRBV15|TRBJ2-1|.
CATSGIRERIF
TGTGCCACCAGCGGAATCCGGGAAAGGATCTTC
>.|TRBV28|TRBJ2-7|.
CASSLRPFGSYHEQYF
TGTGCCAGCAGTTTACGGCCTTTCGGGAGTTACCACGAGCAGTACTTC
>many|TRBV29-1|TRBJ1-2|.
CSVELDRGHYGYTF
TGCAGCGTTGAGTTAGATCGGGGACACTATGGCTACACCTTC
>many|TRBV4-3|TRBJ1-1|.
CASSTQALNTEAFF
TGCGCCAGCAGTACTCAAGCCTTGAACACTGAAGCTTTCTTT
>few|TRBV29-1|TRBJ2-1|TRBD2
CSVESAGSYNEQFF
TGCAGCGTTGAATCAGCGGGATCCTACAATGAGCAGTTCTTC
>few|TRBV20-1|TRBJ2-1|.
CSLGRSSYNEQFF
TGCAGTTTGGGGCGGAGCTCCTACAATGAGCAGTTCTTC
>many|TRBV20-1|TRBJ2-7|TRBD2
CSARATGTSGRARRSYEQYF
TGCAGTGCTAGGGCAACCGGGACTAGCGGGAGAGCTAGAAGGTCCTACGAGCAGTACTTC
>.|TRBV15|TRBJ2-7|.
CATSKKAVYEQYF
TGTGCCACCAGCAAGAAGGCGGTCTACGAGCAGTACTTC
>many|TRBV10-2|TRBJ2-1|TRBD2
CASRGLVSDNEQFF
TGCGCCAGCAGGGGACTAGTATCGGACAATGAGCAGTTCTTC
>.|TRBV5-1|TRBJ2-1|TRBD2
CASSLDGTTYNEQFF
TGCGCCAGCAGCCTTGACGGGACTACCTACAATGAGCAGTTCTTC
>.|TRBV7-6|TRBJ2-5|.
CASSPSHQETQYF
TGTGCCAGCAGCCCATCCCACCAAGAGACCCAGTACTTC
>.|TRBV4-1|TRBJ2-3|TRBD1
CASSFGTGPRGSTDTQYF
TGCGCCAGCAGCTTTGGGACAGGCCCTAGGGGAAGCACAGATACGCAGTATTTT
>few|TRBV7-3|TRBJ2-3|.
CASSSQRADTQYF
TGTGCCAGCAGCTCCCAAAGGGCAGATACGCAGTATTTT
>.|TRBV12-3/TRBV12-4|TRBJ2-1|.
CASRGGLAAYNEQFF
TGTGCCAGCAGGGGGGGGCTAGCGGCTTACAATGAGCAGTTCTTC
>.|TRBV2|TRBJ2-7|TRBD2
CASSQPGLALEQYF
TGTGCCAGCAGTCAGCCGGGACTAGCGCTCGAGCAGTACTTC